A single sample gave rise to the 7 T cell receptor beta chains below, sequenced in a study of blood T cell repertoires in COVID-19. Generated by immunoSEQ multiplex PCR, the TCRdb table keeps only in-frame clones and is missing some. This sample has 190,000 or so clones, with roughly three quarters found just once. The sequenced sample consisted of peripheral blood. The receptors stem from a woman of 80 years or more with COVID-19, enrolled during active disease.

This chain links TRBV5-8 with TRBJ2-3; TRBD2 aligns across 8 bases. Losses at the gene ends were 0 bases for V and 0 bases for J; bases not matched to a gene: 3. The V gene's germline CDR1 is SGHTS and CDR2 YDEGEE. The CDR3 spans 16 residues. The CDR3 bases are TGTGCCAGCAGCTTGGTGACTAGCGAGAGCACAGATACGCAGTATTTT. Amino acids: CASSLVTSESTDTQYF.

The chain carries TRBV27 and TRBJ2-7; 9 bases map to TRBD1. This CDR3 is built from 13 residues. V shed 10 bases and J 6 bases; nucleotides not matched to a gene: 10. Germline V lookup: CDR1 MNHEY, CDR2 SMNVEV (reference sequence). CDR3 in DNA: TGTGCCACCCAACAGGGGGCGCCCAGCGAGCAGTACTTC. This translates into CATQQGAPSEQYF.

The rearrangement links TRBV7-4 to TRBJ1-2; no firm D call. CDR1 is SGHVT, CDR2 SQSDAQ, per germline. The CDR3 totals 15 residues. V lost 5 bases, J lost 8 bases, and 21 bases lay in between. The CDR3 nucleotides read TGTGCCAGCAGCCCTCCAGCAGCGAGTCATCGAGGCTACACCTTC. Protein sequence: CASSPPAASHRGYTF. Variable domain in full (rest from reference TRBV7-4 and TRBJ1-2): GAGVSQSPRYKVAKRGRDVALRCDSISGHVTLYWYRQTLGQGSEVLTYSQSDAQRDKSGRPSGRFSAERPERSVSTLKIQRTEQGDSAVYLCASSPPAASHRGYTFGSGTRLTVV.

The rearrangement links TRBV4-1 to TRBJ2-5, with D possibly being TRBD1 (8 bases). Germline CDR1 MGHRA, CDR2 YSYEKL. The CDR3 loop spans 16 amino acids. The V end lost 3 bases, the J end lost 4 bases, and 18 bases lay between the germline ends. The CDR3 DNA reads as TGCGCCAGCAGCCATGGTGGACAGGGCGGGAGAGAGACCCAGTACTTC. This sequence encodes CASSHGGQGGRETQYF.

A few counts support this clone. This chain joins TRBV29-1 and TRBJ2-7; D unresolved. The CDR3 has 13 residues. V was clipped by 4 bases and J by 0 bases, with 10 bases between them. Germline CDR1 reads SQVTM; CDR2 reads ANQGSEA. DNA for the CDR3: TGCAGCGTTGGACATGGTCGCTCCTACGAGCAGTACTTC. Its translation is CSVGHGRSYEQYF.

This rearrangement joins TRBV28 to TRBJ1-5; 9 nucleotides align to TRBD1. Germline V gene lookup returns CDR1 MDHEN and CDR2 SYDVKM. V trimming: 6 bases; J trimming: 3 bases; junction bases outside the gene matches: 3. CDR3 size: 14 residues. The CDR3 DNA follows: TGTGCCAGCAGGAGGGACAGGGTCAATCAGCCCCAGCATTTT. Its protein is CASRRDRVNQPQHF.

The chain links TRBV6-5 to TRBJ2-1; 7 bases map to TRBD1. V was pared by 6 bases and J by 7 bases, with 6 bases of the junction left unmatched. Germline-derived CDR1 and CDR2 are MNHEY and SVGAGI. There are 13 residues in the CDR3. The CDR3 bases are TGTGCCAGCAGAAGGACAGGAGCTAATGAGCAGTTCTTC. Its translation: CASRRTGANEQFF.